This TCR beta chain was captured by sequencing in a study of regulatory T cells in long-lasting Graves disease. Study conclusions and caveats: Persistent-disease Graves' patients showed less TCR diversity than new cases.

This clonotype was counted ten times or more. Its antigen remains unknown. Time point meaning: newly diagnosed GD, antithyroid drugs for less than 3 months. TCR sequences were obtained from RNA taken from PBMCs. Trimming pared 5 bases from V and 0 bases from J, leaving 14 bases between. The CDR3 has 15 amino acids. According to the study, TCR beta libraries were built with iRepertoire HTBI primers and CDR3-region Arm-PCR. TCRdb reprocessed the multiplex PCR reads via MiXCR and lists one record per CDR3 protein. The data hold approximately 300,000 distinct CDR3 sequences, with about 20% observed a single time.

This chain joins TRBV12-3 or TRBV12-4 and TRBJ2-7; D possibly corresponds to TRBD1 (6 bases). The sequencing used peripheral blood mononuclear cells (PBMCs), collected at new diagnosis, from a patient treated with antithyroid drugs. This receptor was obtained from a female donor with Graves disease. The CDR3 protein is CASSRDIRNSYEQYF. CDR3 DNA sequence: TGTGCCAGCAGTCGGGACATCCGAAACTCCTACGAGCAGTACTTC.